Presented here are 8 T cell receptor beta chains from one specimen sequenced in a study of PD-1 blockade in classical Hodgkin lymphoma. Profiling relied on immunoSEQ multiplex PCR, and the TCRdb table lists in-frame clones only, not all of them. Among 34,000 or so clones, roughly nine tenths were seen once, and the ten largest hold roughly 0.31%. Noted time point: cycle 4 day 1 (C4D1), after 5 to 7 weeks of nivolumab. Each of the patients experienced relapse following autologous stem cell transplantation, and their brentuximab vedotin exposure differed. Purification of CD4+ T cells from thawed PBMCs was performed via magnetic negative selection. Source: CD4+ T cells from blood, taken before the fourth cycle of nivolumab. The receptors stem from a human donor with classical Hodgkin lymphoma.

V and J are TRBV5-1 and TRBJ2-5; D gene ambiguous. The ends were cut back, 0 bases at V and 1 base at J, with 10 bases in the middle. The CDR3 is 15 residues long. The germline CDR1 and CDR2 sequences are SGHRS and YFSETQ. CDR3 DNA: TGCGCCAGCAGCTTGGACTCGTGGGTCCAAGAGACCCAGTACTTC. This codes for CASSLDSWVQETQYF.

The chain combines TRBV18 with TRBJ2-7, with TRBD1 matching 7 bases. CDR1 is KGHSH, CDR2 LQKENI, per germline. V lost 3 bases, J lost 0 bases, and 5 bases stayed unmatched. The CDR3 runs to 15 residues. For the CDR3, the DNA is TGTGCCAGCTCACCTTCCCGGGACAGCTCCTACGAGCAGTACTTC. Its protein product is CASSPSRDSSYEQYF.

The rearrangement links TRBV25-1 to TRBJ2-7; no definite D call. The V end was cut by 4 bases, the J end by 2 bases, with 12 bases between. This CDR3 contains 14 residues. Looked up from germline, CDR1 is MGHDK and CDR2 is SYGVNS. In DNA, the CDR3 is TGTGCCAGCAGTGTATCGGGTTTTCCCTACGAGCAGTACTTC. It yields the protein CASSVSGFPYEQYF.

CDR3: CAWSPGQTYEQYF. In nucleotides, the CDR3 is TGTGCCTGGAGTCCGGGACAGACCTACGAGCAGTACTTC. The chain has TRBV30 and TRBJ2-7, with 7 bases lining up with TRBD1. This CDR3 spans 13 amino acids. Losses at the gene ends were 2 bases for V and 2 bases for J; bases not matched to a gene: 3. Germline V gene lookup returns CDR1 GTSNPN and CDR2 SVGIG (reference sequence).

This chain connects TRBV5-1 to TRBJ1-4; 9 bases agree with TRBD1. The V and J ends lost 4 bases and 8 bases, in that order; junction bases with no gene match: 9. CDR3 length: 15 amino acids. CDR1 is SGHRS and CDR2 is YFSETQ in the germline V gene. The DNA for the CDR3 is TGCGCCAGCAGCCCATGGACAGGGGCTGGCGAAAAACTGTTTTTT. Its protein product is CASSPWTGAGEKLFF.

The V call is TRBV5-4, the J call TRBJ2-4; the D gene is possibly TRBD1 (6 bases). Trimming cost V 0 bases and J 7 bases, with 17 bases left between them. Germline loops: CDR1 SGHNT, CDR2 YYREEE (reference sequence). The CDR3 is 16 residues long. The CDR3 DNA reads TGTGCCAGCAGCTTGGAACAGGGCCCTGGAAGGAACATTCAGTACTTC. Its protein is CASSLEQGPGRNIQYF.

The V gene is TRBV28, the J gene TRBJ1-2; D perhaps matches TRBD1 (6 bases). Germline V lookup: CDR1 MDHEN, CDR2 SYDVKM. The CDR3 consists of 14 residues. V shed 3 bases and J shed 4 bases, with 12 bases lying between them. CDR3 DNA sequence: TGTGCCAGCAGTTTGGGGGGCAGGGTCTATGGCTACACCTTC. This sequence encodes CASSLGGRVYGYTF.

The chain recombines TRBV19 with TRBJ2-7, with TRBD1 identical over 7 bases. V lost 3 bases, J lost 2 bases, and 10 bases stayed unmatched. Germline V gene data show CDR1 as LNHDA and CDR2 as SQIVND (reference sequence). The CDR3 has 16 residues. The CDR3 protein is CASSIGQTGAPYEQYF. As DNA, the CDR3 is TGTGCCAGTAGTATCGGGCAAACAGGGGCTCCCTACGAGCAGTACTTC. The full variable domain, rest sourced from reference TRBV19 and TRBJ2-7, is DGGITQSPKYLFRKEGQNVTLSCEQNLNHDAMYWYRQDPGQGLRLIYYSQIVNDFQKGDIAEGYSVSREKKESFPLTVTSAQKNPTAFYLCASSIGQTGAPYEQYFGPGTRLTVT.